This T cell receptor beta chain originates from a study of vaccination and CD4 T cells after COVID-19. Study at large: Convalescent donors totaled six males and four females, including two who were Hispanic.

To note about this clonotype: The antigen is not known.

General study findings and limits: The study examined relatively few convalescent patients and included no early post-infection timepoints.

The CDR3 spans 16 residues. The V gene lost 0 bases and the J gene lost 2 bases, with 14 bases spanning the gap. Germline CDR1 LGHNA, CDR2 YNFKEQ. Once obtained from cultured CD4+ T cells, the DNA was sequenced using the Oncomine TCR Beta short-read assay. Cultured CD4+ T cells were the source of extracted genomic DNA. TCRdb ran MiXCR on the PCR reads and lists one entry per CDR3 protein. The data contain 25,000 or so distinct CDR3 sequences, under 55% of them singletons. As for treatment: roughly 11-day PBMC culture with coronavirus spike peptide pools or control peptides (ViraFEST assay). The TCR sequence derives from a human donor who had recovered from COVID-19. This rearrangement joins TRBV4-2 to TRBJ2-7; TRBD2 is a possible D gene (7 bases). The source material was CD4+ T cells from blood, cultured in vitro. The CDR3 is CASSQDWGGATYEQYF. CDR3 coding DNA: TGTGCCAGCAGCCAAGATTGGGGGGGGGCAACCTACGAGCAGTACTTC.